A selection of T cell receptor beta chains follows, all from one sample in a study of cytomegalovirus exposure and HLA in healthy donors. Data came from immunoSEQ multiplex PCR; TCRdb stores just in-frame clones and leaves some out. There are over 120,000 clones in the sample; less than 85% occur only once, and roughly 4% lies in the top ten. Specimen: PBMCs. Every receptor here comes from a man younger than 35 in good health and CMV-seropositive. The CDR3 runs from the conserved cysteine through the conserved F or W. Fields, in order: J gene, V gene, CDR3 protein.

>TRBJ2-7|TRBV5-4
CASSSSGSRNEQYF
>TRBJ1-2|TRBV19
CASSSLYRVNYGYTF
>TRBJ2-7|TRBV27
CASSLSVVVVEEQYF
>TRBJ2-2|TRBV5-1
CASRIGAANTGELFF
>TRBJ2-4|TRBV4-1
CASSQGPGLAGSAKNIQYF
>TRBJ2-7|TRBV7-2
CASSLDPSGYEQYF
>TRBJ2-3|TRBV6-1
CASSDRTSGGAMGYTDTQYF
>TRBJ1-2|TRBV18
CASSPNLGTVDGYTF
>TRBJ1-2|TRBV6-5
CASRKGVVNYGYTF
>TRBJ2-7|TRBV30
CAWSLLAGFSYEQYF
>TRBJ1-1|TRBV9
CASSVDGRQGIRAFF
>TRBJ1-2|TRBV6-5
CASSFLQRYGYTF
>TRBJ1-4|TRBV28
CASSLQGIEKLFF
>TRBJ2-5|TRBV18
CASSVGTAKQETQYF
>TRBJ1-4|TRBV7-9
CASSHRYGEKLFF
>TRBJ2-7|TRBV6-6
CASSYSARDRAYEQYF
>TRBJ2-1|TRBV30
CAWSPVGSGGDNEQFF
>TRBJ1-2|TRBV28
CASSLRGSGYTF
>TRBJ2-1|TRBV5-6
CASSAGLAGGRGDEQFF
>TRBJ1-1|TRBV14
CASSQGLMNTEAFF
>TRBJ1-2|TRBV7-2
CASSLDFRPSPGGYTF
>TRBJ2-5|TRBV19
CASKEAETQYF
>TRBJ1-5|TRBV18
CASSRAGGSNQPQHF
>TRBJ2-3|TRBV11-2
CASSYLSPGTDTQYF
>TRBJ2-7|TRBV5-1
CASSLEAGTASYEQYF
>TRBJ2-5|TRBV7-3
CASSPRGGRGTQYF
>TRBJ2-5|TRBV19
CASSIKGKTSATQETQYF
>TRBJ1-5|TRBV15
CATSRVSLQGAYSNQPQHF